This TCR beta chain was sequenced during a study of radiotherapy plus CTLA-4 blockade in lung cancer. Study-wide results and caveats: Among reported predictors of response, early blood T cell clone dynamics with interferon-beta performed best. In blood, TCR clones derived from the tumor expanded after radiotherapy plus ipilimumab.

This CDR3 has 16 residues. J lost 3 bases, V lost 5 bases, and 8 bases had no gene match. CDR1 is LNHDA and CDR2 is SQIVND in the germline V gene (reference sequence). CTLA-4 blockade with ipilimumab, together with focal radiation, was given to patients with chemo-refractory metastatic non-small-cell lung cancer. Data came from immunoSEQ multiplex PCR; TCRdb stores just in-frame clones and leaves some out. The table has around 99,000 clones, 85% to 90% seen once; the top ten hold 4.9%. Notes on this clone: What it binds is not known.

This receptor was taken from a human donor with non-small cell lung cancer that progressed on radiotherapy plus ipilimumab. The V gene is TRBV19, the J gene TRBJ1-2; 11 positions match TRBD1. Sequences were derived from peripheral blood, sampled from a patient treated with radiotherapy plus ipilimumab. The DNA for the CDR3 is TGTGCCAGTAGTCGGACAGGGGGCGTTTTGGACTATGGCTACACCTTC. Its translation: CASSRTGGVLDYGYTF.